This TCR beta chain derives from a study of blood T cell repertoires in COVID-19 (dated by TCRdb to the early 2020s). Context from the whole study: Samples covering the acute and convalescent phases of COVID-19 were provided by collaborators in the United States, Italy and Spain. The prospective study material was composed of cDNA or gDNA derived from T cells, B-cell-depleted T cells, or PBMCs. The dataset comprised deeply sampled blood TCRbeta repertoires from subjects exposed to, actively infected with, or recovered from COVID-19. A freely available public database, intended as a resource for researchers studying the immune response to SARS-CoV-2, is where the repertoires were released. The samples were drawn from two sources: the first 160 participants of the ongoing ImmuneRACE study, and 1,000 to 1,500 subjects contributed by 6 global collaborators. A de-identified subject ID, COVID-19 status, age in years and sex were almost always included in the sample metadata. Where HLA class I and class II types were available, the types were taken from metadata supplied by the sample provider, not from assay-based typing. What the work shows at the level of the full study, not this receptor alone: How much clinical and demographic metadata was included differed by source and by participant, and the metadata was provided uncurated.

In regard to this clone: Its cognate antigen has yet to be identified. No base quality values were provided; no much bigger clone lies one nucleotide off.

The collaborating institutions used their own protocols to collect whole blood in K2EDTA tubes. For TCRbeta analysis, collaborator samples were shipped as frozen whole blood, as isolated PBMCs, or as DNA extracted from either sample type. Trimming removed 4 bases from V and 9 bases from J, leaving 20 bases between the germline ends. The CDR3, from cysteine to phenylalanine, totals 15 residues. Kept here is only the CDR3 DNA, which spans 45 bases and is read in frame from base 1. Taken from the germline V gene, the CDR1 and CDR2 loops are KGHDR and SFDVKD. The immunoSEQ Assay, a bias-controlled multiplex PCR, was used to amplify TCRbeta CDR3 regions from genomic DNA. The authors' analysis ran thus. The number of nucleated cells in each sample was estimated by amplification of reference gene primers within the assay. Sequence reads were collapsed and filtered to measure the absolute abundance of every unique TCRbeta CDR3 rearrangement. Productive Simpson clonality was computed per sample as the square root of Simpson's diversity index over productive rearrangements. TCRdb took this table from immuneACCESS and kept in-frame rearrangements with V and J called. Such tables lack part of the clones; where checked against another copy, unresolved V genes explain under half of the gap, and the rest is unexplained. The DNA was the basis for D and trimming; V, J and clone size are from that table. The sample yields more than 250,000 clones; around nine tenths were counted once. The biggest ten clones account for 1% of the sample.

Sequencing was carried out using peripheral blood. The chain is encoded by TRBV24-1 joined to TRBJ1-2, and the D gene may be TRBD1, 6 bases matching. The sequence derives from a man between 50 and 59 years old with active or convalescent COVID-19. The DNA reads TGTGCCACCAGTGACCCTACCCGACAGGCGATGAGCTACACCTTC. Translation gives CATSDPTRQAMSYTF.